This is a list of T cell receptor beta chains from one sample in a study of CXCR3-negative and CXCR3-positive naive CD8 T cells. TCRdb re-called the 5' RACE reads; every CDR3 protein appears as one record, without DNA. In all, the sample yields 150,000 to 180,000 distinct CDR3 sequences. Sequencing was performed on naive CXCR3+ CD8+ T cells from blood. The receptors come from a human donor in good health. Some clones in this sample may be carry-over from other donors' samples. The CDR3 runs from the conserved cysteine through the conserved F or W.

TRBV28	TRBJ1-2	CASILNTGYYGYTF
TRBV7-2	TRBJ2-7	CASSLDGTSGSVHEQYF
TRBV2	TRBJ2-1	CASSVGLAGTIYNEQFF
TRBV11-2	TRBJ2-5	CASSKEGPWQETQYF
TRBV20-1	TRBJ1-1	CRLHLNTEAFF
TRBV7-8	TRBJ2-1	CASSLPSSNTGWDEQFF
TRBV27	TRBJ1-5	CASSPPGASQPQHF
TRBV27	TRBJ2-1	CASSLSGTWGSYNEQFF
TRBV29-1	TRBJ2-1	CSVDSLPSGYNEQFF
TRBV27	TRBJ2-1	CASSLIGGDGEQFF
TRBV15	TRBJ2-1	CATSREDDGGAGNEQFF
TRBV28	TRBJ2-1	CASGLGEWTYNEQFF
TRBV5-1	TRBJ2-2	CASSLSVRQANLPGELFF